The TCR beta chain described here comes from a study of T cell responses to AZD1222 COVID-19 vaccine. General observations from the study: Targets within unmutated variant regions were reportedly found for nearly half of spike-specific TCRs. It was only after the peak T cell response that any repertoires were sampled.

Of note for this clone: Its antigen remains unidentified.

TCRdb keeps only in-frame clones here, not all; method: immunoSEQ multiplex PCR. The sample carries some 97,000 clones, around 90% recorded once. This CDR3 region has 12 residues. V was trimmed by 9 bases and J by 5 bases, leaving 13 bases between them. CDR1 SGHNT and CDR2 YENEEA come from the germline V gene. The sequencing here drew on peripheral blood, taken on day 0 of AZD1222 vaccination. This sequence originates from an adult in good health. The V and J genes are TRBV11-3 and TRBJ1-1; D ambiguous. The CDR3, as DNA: TGTGCCAGTCAGGAGGTTCGGACTGAAGCTTTCTTT. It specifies CASQEVRTEAFF.